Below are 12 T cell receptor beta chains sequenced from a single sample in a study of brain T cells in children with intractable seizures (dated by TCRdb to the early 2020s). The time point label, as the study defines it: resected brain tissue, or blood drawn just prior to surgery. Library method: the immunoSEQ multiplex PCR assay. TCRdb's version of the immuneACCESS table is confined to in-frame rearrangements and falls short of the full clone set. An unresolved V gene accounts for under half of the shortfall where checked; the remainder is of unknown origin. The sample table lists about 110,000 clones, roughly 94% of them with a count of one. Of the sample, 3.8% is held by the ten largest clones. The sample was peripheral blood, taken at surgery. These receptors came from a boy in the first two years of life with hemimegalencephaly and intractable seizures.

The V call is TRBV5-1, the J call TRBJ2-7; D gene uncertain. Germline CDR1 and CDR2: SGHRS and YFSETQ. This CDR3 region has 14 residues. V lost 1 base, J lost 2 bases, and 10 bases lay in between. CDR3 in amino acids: CASSLPTVAYEQYF. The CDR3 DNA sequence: TGCGCCAGCAGCTTGCCAACAGTGGCCTACGAGCAGTACTTC.

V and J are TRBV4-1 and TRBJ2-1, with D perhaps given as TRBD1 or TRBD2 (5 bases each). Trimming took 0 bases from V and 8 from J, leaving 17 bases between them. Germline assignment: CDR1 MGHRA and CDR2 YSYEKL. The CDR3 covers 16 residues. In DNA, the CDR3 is TGCGCCAGCAGCCAAGAGAGATCGGGGCTCGGGGATGAGCAGTTCTTC. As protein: CASSQERSGLGDEQFF.

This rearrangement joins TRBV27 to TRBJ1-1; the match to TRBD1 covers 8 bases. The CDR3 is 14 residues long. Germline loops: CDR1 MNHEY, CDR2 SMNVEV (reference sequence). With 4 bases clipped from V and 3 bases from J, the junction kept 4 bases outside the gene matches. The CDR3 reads CASSSGGADTEAFF. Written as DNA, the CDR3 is TGTGCCAGCAGTTCAGGGGGCGCGGACACTGAAGCTTTCTTT.

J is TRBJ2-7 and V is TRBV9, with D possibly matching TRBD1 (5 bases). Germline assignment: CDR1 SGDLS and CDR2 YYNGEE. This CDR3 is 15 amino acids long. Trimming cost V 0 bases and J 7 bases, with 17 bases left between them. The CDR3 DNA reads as TGTGCCAGCAGCGTAGGGGGCTCGCCATTGGGGGAGCAGTACTTC. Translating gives CASSVGGSPLGEQYF.

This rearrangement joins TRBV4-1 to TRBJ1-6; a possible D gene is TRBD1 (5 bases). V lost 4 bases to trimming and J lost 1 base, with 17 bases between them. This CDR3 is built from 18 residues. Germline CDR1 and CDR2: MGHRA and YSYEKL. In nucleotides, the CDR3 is TGCGCCAGCAGCCTTTTCGCGGGGGGATCGTCCTATAATTCACCCCTCCACTTT. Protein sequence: CASSLFAGGSSYNSPLHF.

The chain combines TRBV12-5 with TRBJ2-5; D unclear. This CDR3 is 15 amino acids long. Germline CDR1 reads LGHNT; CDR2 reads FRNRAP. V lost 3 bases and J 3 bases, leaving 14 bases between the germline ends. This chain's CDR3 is CASGLGGQAKETQYF. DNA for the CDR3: TGTGCTAGTGGTTTAGGTGGTCAGGCCAAAGAGACCCAGTACTTC.

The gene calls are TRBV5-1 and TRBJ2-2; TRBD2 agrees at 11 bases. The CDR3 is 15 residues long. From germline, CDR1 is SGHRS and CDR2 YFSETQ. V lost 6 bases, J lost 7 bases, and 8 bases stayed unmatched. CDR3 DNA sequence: TGCGCCAGCACCCCACTAGCGGGAGCGGTCGGGGAGCTGTTTTTT. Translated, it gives CASTPLAGAVGELFF.

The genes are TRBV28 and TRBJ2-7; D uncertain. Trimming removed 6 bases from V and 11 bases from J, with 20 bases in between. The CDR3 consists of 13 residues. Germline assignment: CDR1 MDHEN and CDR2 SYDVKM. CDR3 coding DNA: TGTGCCAGCAGATCCTTTGCCCCGGGTGGGGAGTACTTC. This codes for CASRSFAPGGEYF. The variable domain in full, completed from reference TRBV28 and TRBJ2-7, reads DVKVTQSSRYLVKRTGEKVFLECVQDMDHENMFWYRQDPGLGLRLIYFSYDVKMKEKGDIPEGYSVSREKKERFSLILESASTNQTSMYLCASRSFAPGGEYFGPGTRLTVT.

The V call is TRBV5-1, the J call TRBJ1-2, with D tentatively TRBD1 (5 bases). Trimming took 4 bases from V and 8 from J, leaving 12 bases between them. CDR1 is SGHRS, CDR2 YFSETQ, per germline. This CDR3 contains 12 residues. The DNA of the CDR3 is TGCGCCAGCAGCACCGGGACGAGGGGCTACACCTTC. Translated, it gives CASSTGTRGYTF.

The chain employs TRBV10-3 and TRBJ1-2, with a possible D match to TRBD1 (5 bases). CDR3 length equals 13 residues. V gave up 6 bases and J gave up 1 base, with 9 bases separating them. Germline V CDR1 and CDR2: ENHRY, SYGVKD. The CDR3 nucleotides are TGTGCCATCAGACAGGTTATTAACTATGGCTACACCTTC. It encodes CAIRQVINYGYTF.

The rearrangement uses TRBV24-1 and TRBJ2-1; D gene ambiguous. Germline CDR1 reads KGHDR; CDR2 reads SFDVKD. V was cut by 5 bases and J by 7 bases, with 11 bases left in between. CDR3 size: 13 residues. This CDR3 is CATSVGPPNEQFF. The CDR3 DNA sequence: TGTGCCACCAGTGTTGGGCCGCCTAATGAGCAGTTCTTC.

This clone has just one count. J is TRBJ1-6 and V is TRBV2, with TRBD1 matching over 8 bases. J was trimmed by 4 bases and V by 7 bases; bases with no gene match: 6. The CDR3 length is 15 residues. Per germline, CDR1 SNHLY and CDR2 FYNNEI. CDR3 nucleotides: TGTGCCAGCAACGGACAGGGTGCATATAATTCACCCCTCCACTTT. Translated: CASNGQGAYNSPLHF.